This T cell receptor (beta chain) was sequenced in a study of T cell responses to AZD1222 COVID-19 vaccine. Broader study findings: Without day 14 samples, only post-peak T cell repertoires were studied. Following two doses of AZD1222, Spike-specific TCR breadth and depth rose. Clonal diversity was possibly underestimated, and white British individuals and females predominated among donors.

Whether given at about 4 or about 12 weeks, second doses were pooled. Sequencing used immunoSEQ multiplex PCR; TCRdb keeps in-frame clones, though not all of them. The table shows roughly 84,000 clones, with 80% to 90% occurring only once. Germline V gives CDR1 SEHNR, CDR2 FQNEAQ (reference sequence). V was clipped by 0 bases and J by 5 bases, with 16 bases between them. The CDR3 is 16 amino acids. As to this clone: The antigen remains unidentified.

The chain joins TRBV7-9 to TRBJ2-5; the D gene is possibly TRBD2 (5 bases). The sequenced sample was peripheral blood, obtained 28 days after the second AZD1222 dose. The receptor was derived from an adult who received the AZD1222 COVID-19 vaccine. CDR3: CASSLAGDIVLETQYF. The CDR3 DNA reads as TGTGCCAGCAGCTTAGCGGGAGATATAGTTTTGGAGACCCAGTACTTC. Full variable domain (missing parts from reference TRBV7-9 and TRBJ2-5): DTGVSQNPRHKITKRGQNVTFRCDPISEHNRLYWYRQTLGQGPEFLTYFQNEAQLEKSRLLSDRFSAERPKGSFSTLEIQRTEQGDSAMYLCASSLAGDIVLETQYFGPGTRLLVL.